This TCR beta chain stems from a study of T cell changes during pregnancy in multiple sclerosis. This clone was seen more than once but under ten times. CDR1 is MNHNS and CDR2 is SASEGT in the germline V gene. V lost 2 bases and J 4 bases, leaving 11 bases between the germline ends. The CDR3 consists of 14 residues. Profiling relied on immunoSEQ multiplex PCR, and the TCRdb table lists in-frame clones only, not all of them. The table has under 90,000 clones, about 90% seen once. The source of this sequence is a female donor in good health, enrolled as a control in a pregnancy study. The V call is TRBV6-1, the J call TRBJ1-1; no clear D. The sample consisted of peripheral blood, taken in the second trimester of pregnancy. For the CDR3, the DNA is TGTGCCAGCAGTGAACAGCCGGAGGTCACTGAAGCTTTCTTT. Amino acid sequence: CASSEQPEVTEAFF.